Many counts were recorded for the clone carrying this T cell receptor (beta chain). This specimen belongs to a study of T cells in Graves' hyperthyroidism and ophthalmopathy. Amplification of TCR beta CDR3 regions was performed using RNA transcripts as template. A first-round RT-PCR of the TCR CDR3 used the HTBI primer set. One entry per CDR3 protein, called by TCRdb with MiXCR from the multiplex PCR reads. The sample lists under 300,000 distinct CDR3 sequences; around 15% were seen once. Germline trimming cut 4 bases from V and 3 bases from J; bases unmatched to any gene: 10. Germline CDR1 and CDR2: LNHDA and SQIVND (reference sequence). The CDR3 is 17 residues long.

The receptor was isolated from a woman aged 40 to 55 with Graves' hyperthyroidism. The specimen sequenced was blood. The chain uses TRBV19 and TRBJ1-2, with TRBD1 matching over 11 bases. CDR3: CASSTSLDRGLDYGYTF. CDR3 nucleotide sequence: TGTGCCAGTAGTACCTCACTGGACAGGGGGCTAGACTATGGCTACACCTTC.